A selection of T cell receptor beta chains follows, all from one sample in a study of cytomegalovirus exposure and HLA in healthy donors. Only in-frame clones appear in the TCRdb table, and some are missing; sequencing was by immunoSEQ multiplex PCR. This sample carries about 160,000 clones, about 77% of them seen once, and the ten largest clones take about 7.4%. Sequencing used PBMCs. The receptors shown here come from a male donor in good health and CMV-seropositive. CDR3s include the opening cysteine and the closing phenylalanine or tryptophan. D genes are given only for firm matches. Expanded clones are given a class, and other clones once, few, many or no size at all.

d_gene	v_gene	j_gene	abundance	CDR3aa	CDR3nt
TRBD1	TRBV2	TRBJ2-1	.	CASSGGVGQGTLEQFF	TGTGCCAGCAGTGGGGGCGTGGGACAGGGTACCCTTGAGCAGTTCTTC
.	TRBV4-2	TRBJ1-2	once	CASSQGGEGWNYGYTF	TGTGCCAGCAGCCAAGGGGGGGAGGGGTGGAACTATGGCTACACCTTC
TRBD1	TRBV7-9	TRBJ2-7	.	CASSRQGRLSYEQYF	TGTGCCAGCAGTCGACAGGGGAGATTGTCCTACGAGCAGTACTTC
.	TRBV7-9	TRBJ2-3	.	CASSLTPDTQYF	TGTGCCAGCAGCTTAACACCAGATACGCAGTATTTT
.	TRBV11-3	TRBJ2-1	.	CASSRGAGTPGNQQFF	TGTGCCAGCAGCCGGGGCGCCGGGACACCCGGTAATCAGCAGTTCTTC
TRBD2	TRBV19	TRBJ2-7	.	CASSPPGLPSYEQYF	TGTGCCAGTAGCCCCCCGGGACTACCCTCCTACGAGCAGTACTTC
.	TRBV5-6	TRBJ1-4	.	CASSSTTNEKLFF	TGTGCCAGCAGCTCCACAACTAATGAAAAACTGTTTTTT
.	TRBV13	TRBJ1-1	once	CASSSSDYTEAFF	TGTGCCAGCAGCTCCTCGGACTATACTGAAGCTTTCTTT
TRBD1	TRBV4-1	TRBJ2-2	once	CASSQVRQGAAGELFF	TGCGCCAGCAGCCAAGTCAGACAGGGGGCCGCCGGGGAGCTGTTTTTT
TRBD1	TRBV4-3	TRBJ1-2	few	CASSPTGGANYGYTF	TGCGCCAGCAGCCCGACAGGGGGAGCTAACTATGGCTACACCTTC
.	TRBV11-2	TRBJ1-3	.	CASSLLASSGNTIYF	TGTGCCAGCAGCTTATTGGCCTCCTCTGGAAACACCATATATTTT
.	TRBV5-1	TRBJ1-1	.	CASSLAGAMNTEAFF	TGCGCCAGCAGCTTGGCCGGAGCTATGAACACTGAAGCTTTCTTT
.	TRBV13	TRBJ1-1	.	CASSPTGPTEAFF	TGTGCCAGCAGCCCTACAGGGCCCACTGAAGCTTTCTTT
TRBD2	TRBV30	TRBJ2-2	.	CAQTSGGFNTGELFF	TGTGCCCAGACTAGCGGGGGTTTTAACACCGGGGAGCTGTTTTTT
.	TRBV4-1	TRBJ2-3	.	CASSQGLPGLTQYF	TGCGCCAGCAGCCAAGGTCTTCCGGGGTTAACGCAGTATTTT
TRBD1	TRBV4-1	TRBJ1-3	once	CASSQIPKSGTGRNTIYF	TGCGCCAGCAGCCAAATCCCGAAATCCGGGACAGGGCGGAACACCATATATTTT
TRBD1	TRBV18	TRBJ2-5	.	CASSPGVDRGRETQYF	TGTGCCAGCTCACCAGGGGTTGACAGGGGGCGAGAGACCCAGTACTTC
.	TRBV27	TRBJ2-3	.	CASSLGAGHTQYF	TGTGCCAGCAGTTTAGGGGCGGGACATACGCAGTATTTT
.	TRBV7-6	TRBJ2-7	.	CASSLGRGDSYEQYF	TGTGCCAGCAGCTTAGGGCGGGGTGACTCCTACGAGCAGTACTTC
.	TRBV6-1	TRBJ1-6	.	CASSPRNDSPLHF	TGTGCCAGCAGTCCGAGAAATGATTCACCCCTCCACTTT
.	TRBV5-1	TRBJ2-3	.	CASTISGTDTQYF	TGCGCCAGCACCATTAGTGGCACAGATACGCAGTATTTT
.	TRBV29-1	TRBJ2-6	once	CSVESGKSGANVLTF	TGCAGCGTTGAATCAGGGAAGTCTGGGGCCAACGTCCTGACTTTC
TRBD1	TRBV2	TRBJ1-2	.	CASSEPAGDRVSGYTF	TGTGCCAGCAGTGAACCAGCAGGGGACAGGGTTAGTGGCTACACCTTC
.	TRBV30	TRBJ1-2	.	CAWSVGGRGYTF	TGTGCCTGGAGTGTTGGCGGAAGGGGCTACACCTTC
TRBD1	TRBV10-3	TRBJ1-4	.	CATRDSLNEKLFF	TGTGCCACCCGGGACAGCCTTAATGAAAAACTGTTTTTT
TRBD1	TRBV9	TRBJ2-3	.	CASSVARSRGPETSTDTQYF	TGTGCCAGCAGCGTAGCGCGATCAAGGGGGCCCGAAACTAGCACAGATACGCAGTATTTT
TRBD1	TRBV6-1	TRBJ2-7	once	CASRPTGGYYEQYF	TGTGCCAGCAGGCCCACAGGGGGCTACTACGAGCAGTACTTC
.	TRBV6-6	TRBJ1-1	.	CASSYGGGTEAFF	TGTGCCAGCAGTTACGGGGGAGGCACTGAAGCTTTCTTT